The present entry profiles one T cell receptor beta chain with its context. The antigen is unknown. This sample is drawn from a study of CD8 T cells in Susac syndrome. Study-wide context: Patients with Susac syndrome had blood drawn and were at that point therapy-naive, on corticosteroids, or on intravenous immunoglobulin alone.

Findings and limits, study-wide: Maximal CD8+ clonal expansion in Susac was observed within TEMRA cells and among active patients.

V lost 0 bases, J lost 5 bases, and 12 bases stayed unmatched. Looked up from germline, CDR1 is DFQATT and CDR2 is SNEGSKA (reference sequence). This CDR3 has 16 residues. Roughly 0.45 to 1 ug RNA was reverse transcribed with random hexamers. The amplification used immunoSEQ multiplex PCR on TCR beta CDR3; it spanned 54 Vbeta and 13 Jbeta. TCRdb reprocessed the immunoSEQ multiplex PCR reads with MiXCR, giving one entry per CDR3 protein. The table records approximately 50,000 distinct CDR3 sequences, approximately 95% of them present only once. The clonotype originates from a human donor with Susac syndrome. Sequenced: CD8+ T cells from PBMCs. This chain connects TRBV20-1 to TRBJ2-5; the match to TRBD2 covers 7 bases. In DNA, the CDR3 is TGCAGTGCTAGAGATCGGACTGCAGGACTAGAGGAGACCCAGTACTTC. This translates into CSARDRTAGLEETQYF.